This T cell receptor beta chain came from a study of glioma-infiltrating T cells after dendritic cell vaccination. The junction had 10 bases not matched to a gene; V was cut back by 6 bases and J by 10 bases. The germline V gene encodes CDR1 SGHTA and CDR2 FQGTGA. The CDR3 runs 15 residues. The sample's time point: after dendritic cell vaccination, including at tumor progression/relapse. This clone was seen once. Repertoires were generated with immunoSEQ multiplex PCR, while TCRdb's copy carries only in-frame clones and drops some. The sample holds roughly 85,000 clones, around 84% seen once. The sample was blood, taken after dendritic cell vaccination. The V gene is TRBV7-3, the J gene TRBJ2-1; 12 bases match TRBD2. This receptor was obtained from a human donor with glioblastoma. This chain's CDR3 is CASSTSSGGGQEQFF. CDR3 DNA: TGTGCCAGCAGTACTTCTAGCGGGGGGGGCCAGGAGCAGTTCTTC.